This passage covers 32 T cell receptor beta chains from one sample sequenced in a study of T cells after yellow fever vaccination. MiXCR was run by TCRdb on the 5' RACE reads, yielding one entry per CDR3 protein. The repertoire has about 320,000 distinct CDR3 sequences, over 8.5% of them found once; the top ten carry 3% to 3.5%. The sequenced sample was CD4+ T cells sorted from PBMCs, obtained 45 days after the yellow fever booster vaccination. Receptors were obtained from a man between 18 and 35 years old who received the YFV17D yellow fever vaccine.

This chain joins TRBV7-2 and TRBJ2-1; TRBD2 is a possible D gene (6 bases). The V and J ends lost 5 bases and 6 bases respectively, with 11 bases between them. Germline-derived CDR1 and CDR2 are SGHTA and FQGNSA. There are 13 residues in the CDR3. The CDR3: CASSRAGFNEQFF. The CDR3 nucleotides are TGTGCCAGCAGCCGAGCGGGCTTCAATGAGCAGTTCTTC.

This clonotype turned up a few times. This sequence joins TRBV6-4 and TRBJ2-7, with TRBD2 matching 11 bases. The germline CDR1 and CDR2 sequences are MRHNA and SNTAGT. V gave up 2 bases and J gave up 0 bases; unmatched junction bases: 12. The CDR3 has 19 residues. In DNA, the CDR3 is TGTGCCAGCAGTGACATACTAGCGGGGGAATTTAATACCTCCTACGAGCAGTACGTC. This codes for CASSDILAGEFNTSYEQYV.

This clonotype was counted only a few times. J is TRBJ2-6 and V is TRBV15, with no clear D. The V gene's germline CDR1 is LNHNV and CDR2 YYDKDF (reference sequence). Trimming removed 1 base at V and 0 bases at J, with 4 bases between. This CDR3 is built from 15 residues. CDR3 DNA: TGTGCCACCAGCAGAGGAGACTCTGGGGCCAACGTCCTGACTTTC. Protein sequence: CATSRGDSGANVLTF. Together with reference TRBV15 and TRBJ2-6, the CDR3 gives the full variable domain: DAMVIQNPRYQVTQFGKPVTLSCSQTLNHNVMYWYQQKSSQAPKLLFHYYDKDFNNEADTPDNFQSRRPNTSFCFLDIRSPGLGDTAMYLCATSRGDSGANVLTFGAGSRLTVL.

This clonotype appeared many times. This chain joins TRBV27 and TRBJ2-2, with D unclear. Germline V gives CDR1 MNHEY, CDR2 SMNVEV (reference sequence). The CDR3 covers 13 residues. The V end lost 7 bases, the J end lost 7 bases, and 13 bases lay between the germline ends. CDR3: CASTASTVGELFF. The CDR3 nucleotides are TGTGCCAGCACCGCGTCCACGGTCGGGGAGCTGTTTTTT.

This clonotype was detected only a few times. The CDR3 spells CASREGLSEQFF. The CDR3 DNA reads TGCGCCAGCAGGGAGGGACTGAGTGAGCAGTTCTTC. The chain couples TRBV5-1 to TRBJ2-1, with D perhaps matching TRBD2 (6 bases). This CDR3 is built from 12 residues. CDR1 is SGHRS, CDR2 YFSETQ, per germline. The V end lost 5 bases, the J end lost 9 bases, and 12 bases lay between the germline ends. Full variable domain (missing parts from reference TRBV5-1 and TRBJ2-1): KAGVTQTPRYLIKTRGQQVTLSCSPISGHRSVSWYQQTPGQGLQFLFEYFSETQRNKGNFPGRFSGRQFSNSRSEMNVSTLELGDSALYLCASREGLSEQFFGPGTRLTVL.

The V and J genes are TRBV18 and TRBJ1-5; 8 bases map to TRBD1. The CDR3 totals 13 residues. CDR1 and CDR2 from the germline V gene are KGHSH and LQKENI. Unmatched junction bases numbered 1, after V lost 0 bases and J lost 9 bases. The DNA for the CDR3 is TGTGCCAGCTCACCACCGCAGGGGGCGCCCCAGCATTTT. Encoded protein: CASSPPQGAPQHF.

This clonotype was seen a handful of times. The rearrangement joins TRBV7-6 to TRBJ2-2; a weak D match, TRBD2 (6 bases). V was clipped by 1 base and J by 3 bases, with 12 bases between them. CDR3 size: 16 residues. CDR1 is SGHVS and CDR2 is FNYEAQ in the germline V gene. The chain's CDR3 is CASSLVGGTDTGELFF. Here the CDR3 DNA reads TGTGCCAGCAGCTTAGTCGGAGGGACCGACACCGGGGAGCTGTTTTTT.

In its sample, this clonotype was seen many times. The chain uses TRBV5-6 and TRBJ2-4, with D unresolved. Trimming pared 0 bases from V and 8 bases from J, leaving 6 bases between. The germline CDR1 and CDR2 sequences are SGHDT and YYEEEE. The length of the CDR3 is 12 residues. Here the CDR3 reads CASSLGVDIQYF. CDR3 nucleotide sequence: TGTGCCAGCAGCTTGGGGGTGGACATTCAGTACTTC.

The rearrangement joins TRBV20-1 to TRBJ2-1; D unclear. This CDR3 region has 15 residues. Trimming left V 6 bases short and J 2 bases short, with 17 bases between. Germline CDR1 and CDR2: DFQATT and SNEGSKA (reference sequence). The CDR3 DNA reads as TGCAGTGCCACCCGACCTCTACAAGCCTACAATGAGCAGTTCTTC. Protein product: CSATRPLQAYNEQFF.

The chain joins TRBV30 to TRBJ2-7; TRBD2 matches at 8 bases. The CDR3 is 15 residues long. Germline CDR1 is GTSNPN and CDR2 is SVGIG (reference sequence). The ends lost 3 bases at V and 5 bases at J; junction bases unmatched: 12. The CDR3 DNA sequence: TGTGCCTGGAGATTGGCGGGGGGTAGGGCGGACGAGCAGTACTTC. Protein sequence: CAWRLAGGRADEQYF.

This clonotype showed up just a few times. The genes are TRBV29-1 and TRBJ1-2; maybe TRBD1 (6 bases). Germline assignment: CDR1 SQVTM and CDR2 ANQGSEA. The V end was cut by 4 bases, the J end by 4 bases, with 16 bases between. The CDR3 covers 14 residues. DNA of the CDR3: TGCAGCGTTGGCGAACAGGGTTTCTCCTATGGCTACACCTTC. It is translated as CSVGEQGFSYGYTF. Using reference TRBV29-1 and TRBJ1-2 for the parts outside the CDR3, the full variable domain is SAVISQKPSRDICQRGTSLTIQCQVDSQVTMMFWYRQQPGQSLTLIATANQGSEATYESGFVIDKFPISRPNLTFSTLTVSNMSPEDSSIYLCSVGEQGFSYGYTFGSGTRLTVV.

CDR3 DNA: TGTGCCAGCAGTTCGGTATACGAGCAGTACGTC. Translation gives CASSSVYEQYV. J is TRBJ2-7 and V is TRBV28; D unclear. The CDR3 runs to 11 residues. Trimming shortened V by 4 bases and J by 4 bases, and 5 bases separated the two germline ends. Per the germline V gene, CDR1 is MDHEN and CDR2 is SYDVKM.

A note on this clonotype: It is unclear where the CDR3 begins or ends on the DNA, so no DNA is shown, and the CDR3 is as TCRdb lists it. The gene calls are TRBV7-6 and TRBJ2-2; the table's D call TRBD1 went unverified against the DNA. Germline V gene lookup returns CDR1 SGHVS and CDR2 FNYEAQ. The CDR3 is made up of 18 amino acids, end residues included. The CDR3 spells CASILVSRGGYSTGELFF.

This clonotype has only a few counts. CDR3 sequence: CASRGLSQPQHF. CDR3 nucleotides: TGTGCCAGCAGGGGATTAAGCCAGCCCCAGCATTTT. The V call is TRBV2, the J call TRBJ1-5; D is undetermined. The germline CDR1 and CDR2 sequences are SNHLY and FYNNEI. The V end lost 6 bases, the J end lost 7 bases, and 10 bases lay between the germline ends. The CDR3 is 12 residues long.

This clonotype was counted between two and nine times. This chain connects TRBV25-1 to TRBJ2-3; D remains ambiguous. The germline V gene has CDR1 MGHDK and CDR2 SYGVNS. This CDR3 is 14 amino acids long. Trimming pared 4 bases from V and 0 bases from J, leaving 8 bases between. The CDR3 reads CASSGGFSTDTQYF. CDR3 sequence (DNA): TGTGCCAGCAGTGGCGGATTCAGCACAGATACGCAGTATTTT.

The V call is TRBV19, the J call TRBJ2-7; D is unresolved. Looked up from germline, CDR1 is LNHDA and CDR2 is SQIVND (reference sequence). Trimming left V 7 bases short and J 2 bases short, with 12 bases between. The CDR3 totals 13 residues. The CDR3 nucleotides are TGTGCCAGTACCCGGAGATTGACCTACGAGCAGTACGTC. It translates to CASTRRLTYEQYV.

There are a few counts of this clonotype. V is TRBV3-1 and J is TRBJ2-5, with TRBD2 identical over 9 bases. With 1 base clipped from V and 6 bases from J, the junction kept 6 bases outside the gene matches. The CDR3 contains 15 residues. Germline V gene lookup returns CDR1 LGHDT and CDR2 YNNKEL (reference sequence). The CDR3: CASSQVAGVAKTQYF. CDR3 DNA: TGTGCCAGCAGCCAAGTAGCGGGGGTTGCAAAGACCCAGTACTTC.

This clonotype was seen only a few times. The V gene is TRBV7-9, the J gene TRBJ1-4, with D possibly matching TRBD1 (5 bases). V lost 4 bases and J 7 bases, leaving 19 bases between the germline ends. CDR1 and CDR2 (germline): SEHNR, FQNEAQ (reference sequence). CDR3 size: 16 residues. CDR3: CASSYHRGLRSEKLFF. The CDR3 region has the DNA TGTGCCAGCAGCTATCATCGGGGACTACGGAGTGAAAAACTGTTTTTT.

This clonotype occurred a few times. The gene calls are TRBV20-1 and TRBJ1-4; TRBD1 matches at 12 bases. Trimming cost V 7 bases and J 5 bases; bases outside gene matches: 8. CDR1 is DFQATT and CDR2 is SNEGSKA in the germline V gene (reference sequence). The CDR3 has 15 residues. The CDR3 DNA follows: TGCAGTGTCTTGGGGACAGGGGGCGAGAATGAAAAACTGTTTTTT. Its protein is CSVLGTGGENEKLFF.

This clonotype was detected only a few times. The V call is TRBV5-6, the J call TRBJ2-1; D assignment may be TRBD1 or TRBD2 (5 bases each). CDR1 is SGHDT and CDR2 is YYEEEE in the germline V gene. The CDR3 totals 16 residues. Trimming removed 3 bases at V and 3 bases at J, with 16 bases between. CDR3 protein: CASSSIGTEVYNEQFF. Here the CDR3 DNA reads TGTGCCAGCAGCTCCATTGGGACGGAGGTCTACAATGAGCAGTTCTTC.

The chain recombines TRBV24-1 with TRBJ2-5; 8 bases map to TRBD1. CDR1 and CDR2 from the germline V gene are KGHDR and SFDVKD. Trimming cost V 2 bases and J 5 bases; bases outside gene matches: 12. This CDR3 is 17 amino acids long. The CDR3 spells CATSDSSGQASWETQYF. The CDR3 DNA is TGTGCCACCAGTGATTCGTCGGGACAGGCAAGCTGGGAGACCCAGTACTTC.

This clonotype was counted many times. This chain uses TRBV12-3 or TRBV12-4 with TRBJ1-1; maybe TRBD1 (5 bases). This CDR3 is 14 amino acids long. Trimming pared 6 bases from V and 6 bases from J, leaving 17 bases between. In DNA form, the CDR3 reads TGTGCCAGCAGCCCTCGCAGGGAACGCGCTGAAGCTTTCTTT. Protein sequence: CASSPRRERAEAFF.

The chain is built from TRBV29-1 and TRBJ1-4; maybe TRBD1 (6 bases). In germline, CDR1 is SQVTM, CDR2 ANQGSEA. Deletions cut 5 bases from V and 8 bases from J, with 21 bases between. The CDR3 is 15 residues long. CDR3: CSVWGEGGTQEKLFF. In DNA form, the CDR3 reads TGCAGCGTTTGGGGGGAGGGGGGTACACAGGAAAAACTGTTTTTT.

This clonotype appeared a few times. This chain joins TRBV20-1 and TRBJ1-2; D perhaps matches TRBD1 (6 bases). Trimming cost V 7 bases and J 4 bases, with 16 bases left between them. CDR1 is DFQATT and CDR2 is SNEGSKA in the germline V gene (reference sequence). The CDR3 has 13 residues. CDR3 sequence: CSVLGALPYGYTF. CDR3 nucleotides: TGCAGTGTCCTGGGGGCGCTACCCTATGGCTACACCTTC.

CDR3 in amino acids: CASSRRRNQPQHF. CDR3 DNA: TGTGCCAGCAGTCGTAGGAGAAATCAGCCCCAGCATTTT. The chain employs TRBV28 and TRBJ1-5; D unclear. The V and J ends lost 5 bases and 4 bases respectively, with 9 bases between them. CDR3 length: 13 residues. Germline V gene data show CDR1 as MDHEN and CDR2 as SYDVKM.

This CDR3 is CASSKAQGQADTQYF. The CDR3 coding sequence is TGTGCCAGCAGCAAAGCCCAGGGGCAAGCAGATACGCAGTATTTT. The chain uses TRBV7-3 and TRBJ2-3; D might be TRBD1 (6 bases). V was cut by 5 bases and J by 4 bases, with 16 bases left in between. Germline CDR1 and CDR2: SGHTA and FQGTGA. The CDR3 loop spans 15 amino acids.

The chain employs TRBV20-1 and TRBJ1-5; D remains unclear. The CDR3 loop spans 12 amino acids. Germline V gene data show CDR1 as DFQATT and CDR2 as SNEGSKA (reference sequence). V was pared by 5 bases and J by 5 bases, with 10 bases between. CDR3 DNA sequence: TGCAGTGCTTTCCAAGCAGATCAGCCCCAGCATTTT. This translates into CSAFQADQPQHF.

This clonotype was counted at least ten times. The chain links TRBV5-1 to TRBJ2-5; 10 bases are a match to TRBD1. The V segment lost 1 base and the J segment 4 bases; nucleotides outside the gene matches: 4. There are 15 residues in the CDR3. CDR1 and CDR2 from the germline V gene are SGHRS and YFSETQ. The CDR3, as DNA: TGCGCCAGCAGCTTGAGAGACAGGGGGCGAGAGACCCAGTACTTC. Its protein product is CASSLRDRGRETQYF.

The chain combines TRBV19 with TRBJ1-5; tentatively, D is TRBD1 (6 bases). V dropped 7 bases and J dropped 6 bases, with 13 bases sitting between them. Germline loops: CDR1 LNHDA, CDR2 SQIVND (reference sequence). CDR3 length: 13 residues. The CDR3 DNA follows: TGTGCCAGTACGGACACAGGGTCTCAGCCCCAGCATTTT. This sequence encodes CASTDTGSQPQHF.

Only a few counts were recorded for this clonotype. The chain carries TRBV18 and TRBJ1-2, with D uncertain. CDR3 length equals 14 residues. V lost 3 bases, J lost 4 bases, and 12 bases lay in between. Germline V gives CDR1 KGHSH, CDR2 LQKENI. The chain's CDR3 is CASSPRITVYGYTF. The CDR3 DNA sequence: TGTGCCAGCTCACCCAGGATCACAGTCTATGGCTACACCTTC.

This chain links TRBV20-1 with TRBJ2-1; 8 bases are a match to TRBD2. Germline CDR1 reads DFQATT; CDR2 reads SNEGSKA (reference sequence). This CDR3 has 17 amino acids. V was clipped by 0 bases and J by 0 bases; unmatched bases: 7. The CDR3 DNA reads as TGCAGTGCTAGAGATGGGCTCCGGGGGGGCTCCTACAATGAGCAGTTCTTC. Encoded protein: CSARDGLRGGSYNEQFF.

This clonotype was found a few times. The J gene is TRBJ1-6, the V gene TRBV6-6; D is unclear. The CDR3 totals 15 residues. In germline, CDR1 is MNHNY, CDR2 SVGAGI (reference sequence). The V end was cut by 5 bases, the J end by 6 bases, with 14 bases between. CDR3 coding DNA: TGTGCCAGCAGTACCGTGGGGAGAATTAATTCACCCCTCCACTTT. Its protein is CASSTVGRINSPLHF.